This TCR beta chain came from a study of blood T cell repertoires in COVID-19. J lost 7 bases, V lost 1 base, and 19 bases had no gene match. CDR1 is SGHDT and CDR2 is YYEEEE in the germline V gene. The CDR3 runs 19 residues. TCRdb's copy holds only in-frame clones and misses some; the assay was immunoSEQ multiplex PCR. This table has some 47,000 clones, around four fifths appearing once. This TCR was recovered from a human donor in a cohort sampled during active COVID-19. The V call is TRBV5-6, the J call TRBJ2-1; TRBD1 agrees at 8 bases. Sequenced: peripheral blood. In nucleotides, the CDR3 is TGTGCCAGCAGCTTGCCCCCCAAGCCATGGACAGGGTGGGGAAATGAGCAGTTCTTC. Encoded protein: CASSLPPKPWTGWGNEQFF.